This T cell receptor (beta chain) came from a study of early T cells in non-severe SARS-CoV-2 infection. About the study: The sequenced material was bulk RNA from unsorted whole blood, and its chains were unpaired. Whole-study results and caveats: Missing private and CD4 specificities, VDJdb matching favored anti-spike CD8 responses.

The TCR library protocol was used to attach unique molecular identifiers. These identifiers were attached to individual cDNA molecules. TCRdb re-called the 5' RACE reads with MiXCR, one entry per CDR3 protein. The sample includes tens of thousands of distinct CDR3 sequences, 14% to 15% of them seen just once. The CDR3 sequence is 13 residues long. Germline V lookup: CDR1 MDHEN, CDR2 SYDVKM. V lost 10 bases and J lost 0, with 13 bases in between. In this sample, this clonotype turned up a few times. Its specificity is not known. The chain has TRBV28 and TRBJ2-7; D perhaps matches TRBD1 (5 bases). The sequencing sample was made of whole blood. The clonotype comes from an adult who was a healthcare worker with PCR-confirmed SARS-CoV-2 infection or an uninfected control (not recorded which). DNA of the CDR3: TGTGCCACCCGGACACCCAACTCCTACGAGCAGTACTTC. Encoded protein: CATRTPNSYEQYF.